This TCR beta chain was obtained from a study of response to subunit inactivated influenza vaccine listed by TCRdb under 2018. In terms of the full investigation: Deep quantitative profiling of the T cell receptor repertoire was used in the study to follow responses to a trivalent subunit inactivated influenza vaccine. Summary of the overall study and its limitations: The authors proposed that each seasonal influenza vaccination may bring in only a limited number of new T cells.

CDR1 and CDR2 are read off the germline V gene as MNHNS and SASEGT. V is reduced by 1 base and J by 3 bases, leaving a spacing of 1 base between them. The CDR3 covers 12 residues, taking in both the cysteine and the phenylalanine. Solely the CDR3 DNA is kept, with 36 bases framed from the first base. This clonotype was counted many times. What antigen it recognizes has not been identified. Base qualities are not at hand, and no much larger clone is one base apart. The method was RT-PCR. Sequencing was carried out with an Illumina HiSeq 2500. TCRdb's own reprocessing of the public reads used fastp at Q25 and MiXCR and kept productive beta chains. CDR3 protein sequences are deduplicated, and each keeps its most common genes and DNA. The sample table contains roughly 170,000 distinct CDR3 sequences; only one count was recorded for nearly 9.5% of them. The ten most abundant clones make up approximately 10% of the sample.

This TCR derives from a man aged 45-65 years who received an inactivated influenza vaccine. Donor details come from another sample of the same person, matched by shared clones. The specimen comprised non-naive T cells sorted from PBMCs, sampled on the day of vaccination. The sample's cell subset or site label, in plain terms: memory T cell fraction. This chain is built from TRBV6-1 and TRBJ1-3; no D gene can be assigned with confidence. This receptor carries the CDR3 CASSEGGNTIYF. At the DNA level, the sequence is TGTGCCAGCAGTGAAGGTGGAAACACCATATATTTT.